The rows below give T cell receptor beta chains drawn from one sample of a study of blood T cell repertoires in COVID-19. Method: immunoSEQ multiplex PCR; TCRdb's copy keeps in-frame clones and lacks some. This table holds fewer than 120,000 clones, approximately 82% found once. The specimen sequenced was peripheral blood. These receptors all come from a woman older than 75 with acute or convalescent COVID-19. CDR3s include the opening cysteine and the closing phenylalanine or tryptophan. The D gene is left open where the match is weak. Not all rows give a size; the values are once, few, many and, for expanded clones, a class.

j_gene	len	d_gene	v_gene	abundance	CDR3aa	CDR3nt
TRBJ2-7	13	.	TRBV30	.	CAWRHRASYEQYF	TGTGCCTGGAGGCACAGGGCCTCCTACGAGCAGTACTTC
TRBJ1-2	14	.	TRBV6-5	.	CASSPLWGAYGYTF	TGTGCCAGCAGCCCGCTTTGGGGAGCCTATGGCTACACCTTC
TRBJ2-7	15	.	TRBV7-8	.	CASSQIGLQAYEQYF	TGTGCCAGCAGCCAGATAGGACTGCAAGCCTACGAGCAGTACTTC
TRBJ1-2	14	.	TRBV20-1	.	CSASSRGGVGGYTF	TGCAGTGCTAGTTCCAGGGGTGGTGTGGGGGGCTACACCTTC
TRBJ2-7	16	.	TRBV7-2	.	CASSLTSSYSSYEQYF	TGTGCCAGCAGCTTAACCTCCTCATACAGCTCCTACGAGCAGTACTTC
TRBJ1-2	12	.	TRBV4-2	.	CASSQDRGGPTF	TGTGCCAGCAGCCAAGATCGAGGGGGTCCCACCTTC
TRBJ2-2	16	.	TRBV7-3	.	CASSLSAGLNTGELFF	TGTGCCAGCAGCTTATCGGCGGGGCTGAACACCGGGGAGCTGTTTTTT
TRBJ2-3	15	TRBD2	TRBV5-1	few	CASSSTSGAGDTQYF	TGCGCCAGCAGCTCGACTAGCGGGGCCGGAGATACGCAGTATTTT
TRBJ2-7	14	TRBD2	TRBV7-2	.	CASSPLAGGIVQYF	TGTGCCAGCAGCCCCCTAGCGGGAGGGATCGTGCAGTACTTC
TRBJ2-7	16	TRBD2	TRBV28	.	CASTHLGGRDPYEQYF	TGTGCCAGCACCCATTTGGGAGGGAGGGACCCCTACGAGCAGTACTTC
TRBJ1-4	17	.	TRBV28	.	CASTRSDSTLMGGKLFF	TGTGCCAGCACCCGGAGTGACAGCACCTTAATGGGGGGAAAACTGTTTTTT
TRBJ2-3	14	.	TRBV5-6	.	CASSLPGLTDTQYF	TGTGCCAGCAGCTTGCCGGGATTAACAGATACGCAGTATTTT
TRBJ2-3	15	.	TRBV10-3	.	CAISDSGKSTDTQYF	TGTGCCATCAGTGATAGCGGTAAAAGCACAGATACGCAGTATTTT
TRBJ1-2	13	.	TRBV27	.	CASSSQGFYGYTF	TGTGCCAGCAGTTCCCAGGGATTCTATGGCTACACCTTC
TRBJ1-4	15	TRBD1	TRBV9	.	CASSWTGTGNEKLFF	TGTGCCAGCAGCTGGACAGGGACGGGGAATGAAAAACTGTTTTTT
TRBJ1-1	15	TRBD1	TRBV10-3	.	CAISRQGSQNTEAFF	TGTGCCATCAGTAGACAGGGGTCGCAGAACACTGAAGCTTTCTTT
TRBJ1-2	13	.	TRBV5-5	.	CASSLYVNYGYTF	TGTGCCAGCAGCTTGTATGTAAACTATGGCTACACCTTC
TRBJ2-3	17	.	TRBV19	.	CASRSGGGIFGTDTQYF	TGTGCCAGTCGTTCGGGGGGCGGGATTTTCGGCACAGATACGCAGTATTTT
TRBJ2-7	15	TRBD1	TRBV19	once	CASKRGQGSSYEQYF	TGTGCCAGTAAAAGGGGGCAGGGTTCCTCCTACGAGCAGTACTTC
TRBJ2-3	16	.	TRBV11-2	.	CASSLRNEPRTDTQYF	TGTGCCAGCAGCCTACGCAATGAACCCCGCACAGATACGCAGTATTTT
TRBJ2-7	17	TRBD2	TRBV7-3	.	CASSLTSPGLAGSEQYF	TGTGCCAGCAGCCTTACATCCCCGGGACTAGCGGGGAGCGAGCAGTACTTC
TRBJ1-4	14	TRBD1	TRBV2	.	CATRDGTGGEKLFF	TGTGCCACTCGAGATGGGACAGGGGGGGAAAAACTGTTTTTT
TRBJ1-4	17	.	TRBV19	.	CASSGRATSATNEKLFF	TGTGCCAGTAGCGGTCGTGCTACCAGCGCAACTAATGAAAAACTGTTTTTT
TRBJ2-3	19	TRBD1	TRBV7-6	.	CASSLAPSFGQGSTDTQYF	TGTGCCAGCAGCTTAGCGCCGTCGTTTGGACAGGGGAGCACAGATACGCAGTATTTT
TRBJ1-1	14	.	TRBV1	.	CTSSQARGHTEAFF	TGCACCAGCAGCCAAGCAAGGGGTCACACTGAAGCTTTCTTT
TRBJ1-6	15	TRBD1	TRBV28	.	CASSLGTGYNSPLHF	TGTGCCAGCAGTTTAGGGACAGGTTATAATTCACCCCTCCACTTT
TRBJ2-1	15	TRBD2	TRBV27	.	CASNQAGGSYNEQFF	TGTGCCAGCAACCAAGCGGGAGGCTCCTACAATGAGCAGTTCTTC
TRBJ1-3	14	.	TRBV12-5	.	CASGIDSSGNTIYF	TGTGCTAGTGGGATCGACAGCTCTGGAAACACCATATATTTT
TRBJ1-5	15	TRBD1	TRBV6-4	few	CASHEGQGADQPQHF	TGTGCCAGCCACGAAGGACAGGGTGCGGATCAGCCCCAGCATTTT